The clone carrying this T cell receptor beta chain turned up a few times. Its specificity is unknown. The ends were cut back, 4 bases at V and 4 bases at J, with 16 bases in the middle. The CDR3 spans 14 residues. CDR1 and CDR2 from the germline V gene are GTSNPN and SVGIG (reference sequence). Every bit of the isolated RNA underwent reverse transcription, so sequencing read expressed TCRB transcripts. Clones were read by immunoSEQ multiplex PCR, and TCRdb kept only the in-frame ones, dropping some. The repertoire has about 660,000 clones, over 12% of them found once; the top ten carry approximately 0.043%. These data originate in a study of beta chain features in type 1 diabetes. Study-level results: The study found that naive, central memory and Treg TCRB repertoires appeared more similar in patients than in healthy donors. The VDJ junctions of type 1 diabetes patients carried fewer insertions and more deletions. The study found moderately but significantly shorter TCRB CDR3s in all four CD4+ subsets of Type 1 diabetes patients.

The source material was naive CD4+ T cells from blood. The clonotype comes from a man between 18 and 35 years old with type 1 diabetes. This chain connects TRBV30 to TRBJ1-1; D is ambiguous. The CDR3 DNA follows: TGTGCCTGGACCGCCGGAGGGTCCGGCACTGAAGCTTTCTTT. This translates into CAWTAGGSGTEAFF.